The clone carrying this TCR beta chain came up many times. These data belong to a study of T cells in Graves' hyperthyroidism and ophthalmopathy. The CDR3 regions of TCR beta were amplified from RNA transcripts. The HTBI primer set was used in a first-round RT-PCR of the TCR CDR3. TCRdb reanalysed the multiplex PCR reads using MiXCR and keeps one entry per CDR3 protein. The table lists some 500,000 distinct CDR3 sequences, about an eighth of them singletons. There are 15 residues in the CDR3. Germline loops: CDR1 SNHLY, CDR2 FYNNEI. V shed 10 bases, J shed 0 bases, and the junction held 4 bases outside the gene matches.

This rearrangement joins TRBV2 to TRBJ2-4; 12 positions match TRBD2. This receptor was identified in a young woman with Graves' hyperthyroidism. The sample was blood. CDR3 sequence reads: CATPGLAGAKNIQYF. For the CDR3, the DNA is TGTGCCACCCCGGGACTAGCGGGAGCCAAAAACATTCAGTACTTC.